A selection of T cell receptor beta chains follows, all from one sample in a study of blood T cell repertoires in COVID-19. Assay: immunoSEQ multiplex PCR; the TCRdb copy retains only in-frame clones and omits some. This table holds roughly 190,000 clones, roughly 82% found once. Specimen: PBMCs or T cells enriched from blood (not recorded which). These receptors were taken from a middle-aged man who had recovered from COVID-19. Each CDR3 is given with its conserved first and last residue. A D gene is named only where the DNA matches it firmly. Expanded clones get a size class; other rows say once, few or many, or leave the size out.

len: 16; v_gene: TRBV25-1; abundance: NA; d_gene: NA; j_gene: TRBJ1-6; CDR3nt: TGTGCCAGCAGTGAATATACTCCCTCCTATAATTCACCCCTCCACTTT; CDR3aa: CASSEYTPSYNSPLHF
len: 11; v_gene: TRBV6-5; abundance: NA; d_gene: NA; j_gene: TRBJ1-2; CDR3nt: TGTGCCAGCAGAAGGGAGTATGGCTACACCTTC; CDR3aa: CASRREYGYTF
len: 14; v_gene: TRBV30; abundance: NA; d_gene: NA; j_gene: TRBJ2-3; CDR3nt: TGTGCCTGGAGTCCGGGACTCAGCACAGATACGCAGTATTTT; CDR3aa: CAWSPGLSTDTQYF
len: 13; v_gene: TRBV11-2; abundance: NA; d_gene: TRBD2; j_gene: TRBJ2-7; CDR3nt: TGTGCCACCAAGCGGGAAAGTGAGTGGGAGCAGTACTTC; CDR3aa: CATKRESEWEQYF
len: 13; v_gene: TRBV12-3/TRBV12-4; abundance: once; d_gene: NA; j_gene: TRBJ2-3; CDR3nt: TGTGCCAGCAGTCCCCACGGAGGAGATACGCAGTATTTT; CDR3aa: CASSPHGGDTQYF
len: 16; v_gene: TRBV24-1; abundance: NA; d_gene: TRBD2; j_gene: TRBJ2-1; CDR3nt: TGTGCCACCAGTGATCCCGGGACTAGCGGGAGAGATGAGCAGTTCTTC; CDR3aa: CATSDPGTSGRDEQFF
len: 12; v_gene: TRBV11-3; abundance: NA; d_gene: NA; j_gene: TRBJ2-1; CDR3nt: TGTGCCAGCAGCTCGGAGGGTAATGAGCAGTTCTTC; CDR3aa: CASSSEGNEQFF
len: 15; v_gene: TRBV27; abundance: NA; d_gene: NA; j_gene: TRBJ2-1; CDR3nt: TGTGCCGCGGGCCCACCTGTCCGCTCCTACAATGAGCAGTTCTTC; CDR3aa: CAAGPPVRSYNEQFF
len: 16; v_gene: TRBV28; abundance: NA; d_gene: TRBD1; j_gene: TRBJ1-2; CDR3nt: TGTGCCAGCAGTTTCCATACCAGGGACAGAGATTATGGCTACACCTTC; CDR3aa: CASSFHTRDRDYGYTF
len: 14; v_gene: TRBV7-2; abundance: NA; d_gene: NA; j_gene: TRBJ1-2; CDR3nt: TGTGCCAGCAGACTGGACAACGAAAACTATGGCTACACCTTC; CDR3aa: CASRLDNENYGYTF
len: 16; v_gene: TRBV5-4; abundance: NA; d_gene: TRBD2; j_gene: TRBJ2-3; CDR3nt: TGTGCCAGCAGCTCCGGACTAGCGGGAGGCACAGATACGCAGTATTTT; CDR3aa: CASSSGLAGGTDTQYF
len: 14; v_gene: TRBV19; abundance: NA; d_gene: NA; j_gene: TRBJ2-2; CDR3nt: TGTGCCAGTAGTTTTTTAGAGAGATCCGGGGAGCTGTTTTTT; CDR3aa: CASSFLERSGELFF
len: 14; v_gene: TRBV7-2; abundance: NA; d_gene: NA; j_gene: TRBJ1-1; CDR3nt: TGTGCCAGCAGCTTAGTATGGGGGCTCACTGAAGCTTTCTTT; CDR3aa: CASSLVWGLTEAFF
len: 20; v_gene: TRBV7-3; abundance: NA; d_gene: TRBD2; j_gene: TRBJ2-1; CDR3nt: TGTGCCAGCAGCTCCGGTATAGCGGGAGAGCAGAAAGGCTCCTACAATGAGCAGTTCTTC; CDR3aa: CASSSGIAGEQKGSYNEQFF
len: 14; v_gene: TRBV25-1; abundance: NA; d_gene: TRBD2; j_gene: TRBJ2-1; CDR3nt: TGTGCCAGCAAGTCTGGCGGGAGTTTCCATGAGCAGTTCTTC; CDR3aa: CASKSGGSFHEQFF
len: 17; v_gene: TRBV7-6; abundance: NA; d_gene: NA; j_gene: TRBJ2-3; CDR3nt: TGTGCCAGCAGCTCCGACTACCTCGCTCAGGGGACAGATACGCAGTATTTT; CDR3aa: CASSSDYLAQGTDTQYF
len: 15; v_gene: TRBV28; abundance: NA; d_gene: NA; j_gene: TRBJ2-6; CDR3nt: TGTGCCAGCAGTTCGAGACAGTCTGGGGCCAACGTCCTGACTTTC; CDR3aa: CASSSRQSGANVLTF
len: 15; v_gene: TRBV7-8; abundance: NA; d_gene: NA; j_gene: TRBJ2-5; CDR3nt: TGTGCCAGCTCAGAATCCGGGAGCACCCAGGAGACCCAGTACTTC; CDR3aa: CASSESGSTQETQYF
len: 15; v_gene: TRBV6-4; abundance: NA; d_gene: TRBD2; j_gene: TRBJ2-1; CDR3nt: TGTGCCAGCAGCCCTACTAGCGGGAGTTTATATGAGCAGTTCTTC; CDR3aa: CASSPTSGSLYEQFF
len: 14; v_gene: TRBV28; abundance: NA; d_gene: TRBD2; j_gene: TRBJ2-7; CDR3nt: TGTGCCAGCAGTTTGGGAACTAGCGTGGTCGAGCAGTACTTC; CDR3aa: CASSLGTSVVEQYF
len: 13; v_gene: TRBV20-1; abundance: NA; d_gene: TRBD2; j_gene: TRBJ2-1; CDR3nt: TGCAGTGCTAGTTGGGTAGCGGGCTATGAGCAGTTCTTC; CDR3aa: CSASWVAGYEQFF
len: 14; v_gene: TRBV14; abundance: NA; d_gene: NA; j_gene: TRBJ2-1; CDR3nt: TGTGCCAGCAGCCAAGCTTCTGTCTACAATGAGCAGTTCTTC; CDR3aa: CASSQASVYNEQFF
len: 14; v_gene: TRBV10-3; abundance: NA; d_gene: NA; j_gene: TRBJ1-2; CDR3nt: TGTGCCATCAGTGATAACCGCTACAACTATGGCTACACCTTC; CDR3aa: CAISDNRYNYGYTF
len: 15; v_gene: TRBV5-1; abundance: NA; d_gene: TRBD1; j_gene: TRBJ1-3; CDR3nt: TGCGCCAGCAGCTTGGGTGGGACAGGGAGTAACACCATATATTTT; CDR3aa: CASSLGGTGSNTIYF
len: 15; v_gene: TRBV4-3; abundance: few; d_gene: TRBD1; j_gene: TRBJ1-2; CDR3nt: TGCGCCAGCAGCCTCGGACCTGGACAGGGCTATGGCTACACCTTC; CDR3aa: CASSLGPGQGYGYTF
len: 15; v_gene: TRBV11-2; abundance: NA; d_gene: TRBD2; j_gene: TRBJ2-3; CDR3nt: TGTGCCAGCAGCCTGGGACTAGCTAGCACAGATACGCAGTATTTT; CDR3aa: CASSLGLASTDTQYF
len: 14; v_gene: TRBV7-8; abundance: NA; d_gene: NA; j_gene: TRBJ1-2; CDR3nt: TGTGCCAGCAGCCTATCGACAGTTAACTATGGCTACACCTTC; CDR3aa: CASSLSTVNYGYTF
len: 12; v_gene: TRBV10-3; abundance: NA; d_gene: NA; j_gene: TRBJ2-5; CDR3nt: TGTGCCATCGGCGATAACGGGGAGACCCAGTACTTC; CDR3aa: CAIGDNGETQYF
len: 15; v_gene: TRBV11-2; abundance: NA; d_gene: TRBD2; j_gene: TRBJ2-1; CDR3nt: TGTGCCAGCAGCCCACTAGCGGGATTCTACAATGAGCAGTTCTTC; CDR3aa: CASSPLAGFYNEQFF
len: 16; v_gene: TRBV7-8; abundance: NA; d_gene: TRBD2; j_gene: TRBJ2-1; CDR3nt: TGTGCCAGCAGCCCGGCCTCTAGCGGGAGACGCAATGAGCAGTTCTTC; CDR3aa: CASSPASSGRRNEQFF
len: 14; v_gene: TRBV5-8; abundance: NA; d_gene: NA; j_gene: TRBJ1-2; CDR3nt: TGTGCCAGCAGACCAGGGGATGGTTCATATGGCTACACCTTC; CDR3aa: CASRPGDGSYGYTF
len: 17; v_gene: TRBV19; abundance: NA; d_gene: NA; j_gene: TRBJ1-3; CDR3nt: TGTGCCAGTAGTATAAGCGGAAGAGACACCTCTGGAAACACCATATATTTT; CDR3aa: CASSISGRDTSGNTIYF